Below are 29 T cell receptor beta chains sequenced from a single sample in a study of T cell clones after liver transplantation. Some clones are missing from TCRdb's copy, which holds only in-frame ones; the method was immunoSEQ multiplex PCR. Of more than 95,000 clones listed, around four fifths are singletons. The sample consisted of CD4+ T cells from blood, taken approximately 50 months after liver transplant. These TCRs come from a human patient who received a liver transplant. A subset of T cells may come from the graft donor.

The gene calls are TRBV6-5 and TRBJ2-4; D might be TRBD2 (7 bases). The CDR3 is 14 residues long. Germline CDR1 and CDR2: MNHEY and SVGAGI. Trimming removed 6 bases at V and 6 bases at J, with 15 bases between. In DNA, the CDR3 is TGTGCCAGCAGCCCGCGGGGGCTTGGAAACATTCAGTACTTC. Its protein product is CASSPRGLGNIQYF.

The rearrangement uses TRBV11-2 and TRBJ1-1, with no clear D. The V end was cut by 7 bases, the J end by 7 bases, with 13 bases between. CDR1 SGHAT and CDR2 FQNNGV come from the germline V gene. This CDR3 contains 12 residues. CDR3 nucleotides: TGTGCCAGCATCCCAAGGACGGATGAAGCTTTCTTT. Amino acid sequence: CASIPRTDEAFF.

V gene TRBV28 combines with J gene TRBJ2-1, with 15 bases matching TRBD2. V shed 7 bases and J 15 bases; nucleotides not matched to a gene: 4. The germline gives CDR1 MDHEN, CDR2 SYDVKM. The CDR3 spans 12 residues. DNA for the CDR3: TGTGCCAGCACCCGGACTAGCGGGAGGGTGTTCTTC. It codes for CASTRTSGRVFF.

The chain joins TRBV27 to TRBJ2-3; 7 bases match TRBD2. Germline assignment: CDR1 MNHEY and CDR2 SMNVEV (reference sequence). The V segment lost 5 bases and the J segment 6 bases; nucleotides outside the gene matches: 11. CDR3 size: 15 residues. The CDR3 nucleotides read TGTGCCAGCAGTCCCGCCGGGAGGTATGCGGATACGCAGTATTTT. Amino acid sequence: CASSPAGRYADTQYF.

The gene calls are TRBV5-5 and TRBJ1-5, with D possibly being TRBD1 (6 bases). V dropped 3 bases and J dropped 4 bases, with 14 bases sitting between them. From germline, CDR1 is SGHKS and CDR2 YYEKEE (reference sequence). CDR3 size: 15 residues. The CDR3 loop reads CASSSFRDINQPQHF. CDR3 DNA: TGTGCCAGCAGCTCATTCCGGGACATAAATCAGCCCCAGCATTTT.

The chain couples TRBV27 to TRBJ2-6; D may correspond to TRBD1 or TRBD2 (6 bases each). V was cut by 2 bases and J by 3 bases, with 14 bases left in between. The CDR3 is 17 residues long. Germline CDR1 and CDR2: MNHEY and SMNVEV (reference sequence). This CDR3 is CASSLESGAGGANVLTF. CDR3 nucleotides: TGTGCCAGCAGTTTAGAGTCGGGGGCAGGTGGGGCCAACGTCCTGACTTTC.

There are a few counts of this clone. This chain uses TRBV5-1 with TRBJ2-1; 8 nucleotides align to TRBD2. Trimming took 3 bases from V and 6 from J; bases not matched to a gene: 14. The length of the CDR3 is 17 residues. The germline V gene encodes CDR1 SGHRS and CDR2 YFSETQ. The CDR3 spells CASSSSSGTRVRNEQFF. The CDR3 DNA reads as TGCGCCAGCAGCTCGAGCTCCGGGACTAGAGTCCGCAATGAGCAGTTCTTC.

The chain combines TRBV15 with TRBJ2-5; 10 bases map to TRBD1. The V segment lost 2 bases and the J segment 5 bases; nucleotides outside the gene matches: 5. Germline V lookup: CDR1 LNHNV, CDR2 YYDKDF (reference sequence). This CDR3 comprises 15 residues. The CDR3 bases are TGTGCCACCAGCAGACAGACAGGGGGCGAGGAGACCCAGTACTTC. This encodes CATSRQTGGEETQYF.

The gene calls are TRBV18 and TRBJ1-3, with TRBD1 matching 9 bases. Germline V gene sequence: CDR1 KGHSH, CDR2 LQKENI. Trimming at V came to 6 bases and at J to 1 base, leaving 16 bases not matched to a gene. The CDR3 is made up of 19 amino acids. CDR3 sequence (DNA): TGTGCCAGCTCGCGGCACGGGGGGGACAGGGAGGATTCTGGAAACACCATATATTTT. Protein: CASSRHGGDREDSGNTIYF.

This clone was seen a single time. The gene calls are TRBV5-1 and TRBJ2-7; D unresolved. The CDR3 extends over 13 amino acids. Germline lookup yields CDR1 SGHRS and CDR2 YFSETQ. V dropped 4 bases and J dropped 3 bases, with 11 bases sitting between them. The CDR3 spells CASSADGYYEQYF. The CDR3 DNA follows: TGCGCCAGCAGCGCGGACGGTTACTACGAGCAGTACTTC. Supplemented by reference TRBV5-1 and TRBJ2-7, the full variable domain reads KAGVTQTPRYLIKTRGQQVTLSCSPISGHRSVSWYQQTPGQGLQFLFEYFSETQRNKGNFPGRFSGRQFSNSRSEMNVSTLELGDSALYLCASSADGYYEQYFGPGTRLTVT.

J is TRBJ2-2 and V is TRBV4-1; D is undetermined. CDR1 MGHRA and CDR2 YSYEKL come from the germline V gene. There are 15 residues in the CDR3. Deletions cut 2 bases from V and 2 bases from J, with 9 bases between. CDR3 nucleotides: TGCGCCAGCAGCCAACTGGCCACAAACACCGGGGAGCTGTTTTTT. Amino acids: CASSQLATNTGELFF.

For the CDR3, the DNA is TGTGCCAGCAGTGACGGGAGTATCAACACCGGGGAGCTGTTTTTT. This codes for CASSDGSINTGELFF. This chain uses TRBV2 with TRBJ2-2; D might be TRBD2 (6 bases). V lost 3 bases and J 2 bases, leaving 10 bases between the germline ends. Germline values: CDR1 SNHLY, CDR2 FYNNEI. The CDR3 runs 15 residues.

This sequence joins TRBV28 and TRBJ1-2; tentatively, D is TRBD1 (6 bases). From germline, CDR1 is MDHEN and CDR2 SYDVKM. The V gene lost 4 bases and the J gene lost 4 bases, with 13 bases spanning the gap. The CDR3 totals 14 residues. The CDR3 is CASSSATGRYGYTF. Here the CDR3 DNA reads TGTGCCAGCAGTTCAGCGACAGGTCGCTATGGCTACACCTTC.

V usage is TRBV7-2 and J usage is TRBJ2-7; no definite D call. The CDR3 runs to 15 residues. CDR1 and CDR2 (germline): SGHTA, FQGNSA. Trimming cost V 1 base and J 2 bases, with 12 bases left between them. The chain's CDR3 is CASSLGSGWAYEQYF. CDR3 DNA: TGTGCCAGCAGCTTAGGGTCAGGTTGGGCCTACGAGCAGTACTTC.

The chain couples TRBV10-1 to TRBJ1-1, with D tentatively TRBD1 (5 bases). The V gene lost 4 bases and the J gene lost 4 bases, with 10 bases spanning the gap. The germline gives CDR1 WNHNN, CDR2 SYGVQD (reference sequence). This CDR3 is built from 13 residues. The CDR3 loop is CASSVQAFTEAFF. In DNA, the CDR3 is TGCGCCAGCAGTGTACAGGCTTTCACTGAAGCTTTCTTT.

As concerns this clone: An end of the junction does not agree with germline; a read error may underlie this. The chain has TRBV28 and TRBJ1-2, with a tentative D call TRBD1 (6 bases). This CDR3 has 13 residues. Germline-derived CDR1 and CDR2 are MDHEN and SYDVKM. The CDR3 nucleotides are TGTGCCAGCAGTGCGGGACAATTCTATGGCTGCACCTTC. Translating it yields CASSAGQFYGCTF.

V usage is TRBV4-2 and J usage is TRBJ2-1, with TRBD2 matching over 12 bases. This CDR3 has 15 residues. Trimming at V came to 3 bases and at J to 6 bases, leaving 3 bases not matched to a gene. Germline lookup yields CDR1 LGHNA and CDR2 YNFKEQ. The CDR3 is CASSHLAGGPNEQFF. CDR3 nucleotide sequence: TGTGCCAGCAGCCACCTAGCGGGGGGGCCCAATGAGCAGTTCTTC.

This rearrangement joins TRBV7-2 to TRBJ2-2, with D perhaps matching TRBD2 (6 bases). The CDR3 is 15 residues long. The V end lost 0 bases, the J end lost 2 bases, and 7 bases lay between the germline ends. From germline, CDR1 is SGHTA and CDR2 FQGNSA. CDR3 sequence reads: CASSLAGGNTGELFF. The DNA of the CDR3 is TGTGCCAGCAGCTTAGCGGGGGGAAACACCGGGGAGCTGTTTTTT.

V is TRBV4-1 and J is TRBJ2-3, with D unresolved. This CDR3 has 12 residues. The V end lost 3 bases, the J end lost 0 bases, and 1 base lay between the germline ends. In germline, CDR1 is MGHRA, CDR2 YSYEKL. The DNA of the CDR3 is TGCGCCAGCAGCCACAGCACAGATACGCAGTATTTT. This encodes CASSHSTDTQYF.

This clone was found a few times. This chain's CDR3 is CASSVSGVQGVDTIYF. DNA of the CDR3: TGTGCCAGCAGCGTAAGCGGCGTACAGGGTGTGGACACCATATATTTT. The chain employs TRBV9 and TRBJ1-3; a weak D match, TRBD1 (6 bases). The CDR3 contains 16 residues. The germline gives CDR1 SGDLS, CDR2 YYNGEE. V lost 1 base, J lost 8 bases, and 19 bases lay in between.

The chain has TRBV19 and TRBJ2-3; 8 bases line up with TRBD2. With 7 bases clipped from V and 4 bases from J, the junction kept 13 bases outside the gene matches. Germline-derived CDR1 and CDR2 are LNHDA and SQIVND (reference sequence). The CDR3 contains 16 residues. This CDR3 reads CASTKREWASADTQYF. The CDR3 DNA reads as TGTGCCAGTACCAAGCGGGAGTGGGCTAGTGCAGATACGCAGTATTTT. The variable domain in full, completed from reference TRBV19 and TRBJ2-3, reads DGGITQSPKYLFRKEGQNVTLSCEQNLNHDAMYWYRQDPGQGLRLIYYSQIVNDFQKGDIAEGYSVSREKKESFPLTVTSAQKNPTAFYLCASTKREWASADTQYFGPGTRLTVL.

The chain has TRBV5-1 and TRBJ2-7; 7 nucleotides line up with TRBD1. Trimming took 0 bases from V and 6 from J; bases not matched to a gene: 6. Germline V gene data show CDR1 as SGHRS and CDR2 as YFSETQ. The CDR3 has 14 residues. The CDR3 DNA reads TGCGCCAGCAGCTTGGACCGGACAGGAGGCGAGCAGTACTTC. Protein: CASSLDRTGGEQYF.

A word on this clone: The identical CDR3 is also encoded by other nucleotide sequences in the sample. This sequence joins TRBV18 and TRBJ1-1; no reliable D call. This CDR3 has 14 residues. Trimming cost V 1 base and J 2 bases, with 8 bases left between them. The germline CDR1 and CDR2 sequences are KGHSH and LQKENI. The DNA for the CDR3 is TGTGCCAGCTCACCACTAGCTCTAAACACTGAAGCTTTCTTT. Amino acid sequence: CASSPLALNTEAFF.

The chain combines TRBV7-8 with TRBJ2-7; 8 nucleotides align to TRBD2. The CDR3 runs 16 residues. The V segment lost 5 bases and the J segment 2 bases; nucleotides outside the gene matches: 11. Germline values: CDR1 SGHVS, CDR2 FQNEAQ. CDR3 loop: CASSPLLAANTYEQYF. CDR3 in DNA: TGTGCCAGCAGCCCTCTACTAGCGGCTAATACCTACGAGCAGTACTTC.

The chain employs TRBV7-6 and TRBJ1-1; D gene unclear. Germline lookup yields CDR1 SGHVS and CDR2 FNYEAQ. The CDR3 is 15 residues long. V lost 1 base to trimming and J lost 3 bases, with 12 bases between them. In DNA form, the CDR3 reads TGTGCCAGCAGCTTAGAGGCGTCCCGCCACACTGAAGCTTTCTTT. Translated: CASSLEASRHTEAFF. The full variable domain, in which reference TRBV7-6 and TRBJ1-1 provide the parts outside the CDR3, is GAGVSQSPRYKVTKRGQDVALRCDPISGHVSLYWYRQALGQGPEFLTYFNYEAQQDKSGLPNDRFSAERPEGSISTLTIQRTEQRDSAMYRCASSLEASRHTEAFFGQGTRLTVV.

The chain is built from TRBV9 and TRBJ1-1, with TRBD1 as a possible D gene (5 bases). V gave up 0 bases and J gave up 5 bases, with 14 bases separating them. CDR3 length equals 15 residues. Germline CDR1 and CDR2: SGDLS and YYNGEE. The CDR3 sequence: CASSVDVGDTTEAFF. CDR3 sequence (DNA): TGTGCCAGCAGCGTAGATGTAGGGGATACGACTGAAGCTTTCTTT.

The chain is built from TRBV7-3 and TRBJ2-1; 8 bases agree with TRBD1. The V gene's germline CDR1 is SGHTA and CDR2 FQGTGA. The CDR3 runs 14 residues. After removal of 5 bases from V and 3 bases from J, the junction contained 3 bases not matched to a gene. CDR3 DNA: TGTGCCAGCAGCCGGGACAGGAGCTACAATGAGCAGTTCTTC. Its translation is CASSRDRSYNEQFF.

V usage is TRBV5-4 and J usage is TRBJ2-3; D is perhaps TRBD2 (5 bases). The CDR3 totals 14 residues. The germline V gene encodes CDR1 SGHNT and CDR2 YYREEE (reference sequence). Between the trimmed V and J ends, which lost 2 bases and 5 bases, there was a span of 12 bases. The CDR3 bases are TGTGCCAGCAGCTTTCGCCAAAGCGGAGATACGCAGTATTTT. Translated, it gives CASSFRQSGDTQYF.

This clone was counted only a few times. The gene calls are TRBV15 and TRBJ1-5; D call uncertain. V lost 3 bases and J lost 10, with 13 bases in between. The CDR3 spans 13 residues. The germline V gene has CDR1 LNHNV and CDR2 YYDKDF (reference sequence). The CDR3 sequence is CATSRAEVGPQHF. The CDR3 DNA follows: TGTGCCACCAGCAGGGCCGAGGTGGGACCCCAGCATTTT.